The 15 T cell receptor beta chains listed next were all sequenced from one sample in a study of cytomegalovirus exposure and HLA in healthy donors. PCR used 60 Vbeta primers and 13 Jbeta primers. Measured with immunoSEQ multiplex PCR; TCRdb has only the in-frame clones, and not every one. This repertoire shows 90,000 to 100,000 clones, roughly four fifths found once; its top ten account for around 7.2%. Sequenced sample: PBMCs. These TCRs come from a female donor in good health and CMV-seronegative.

This clone was counted between two and nine times. V is TRBV7-9 and J is TRBJ2-7, with D maybe TRBD2 (6 bases). This CDR3 contains 13 residues. Trimming left V 4 bases short and J 9 bases short, with 16 bases between. Germline V lookup: CDR1 SEHNR, CDR2 FQNEAQ (reference sequence). CDR3 nucleotides: TGTGCCAGCAGCTCTGCACTCGGAGGGGTGCAGTACTTC. Translated: CASSSALGGVQYF.

The chain links TRBV23-1 to TRBJ2-7, with TRBD2 matching 8 bases. TRBV23-1 is an ORF for which the function is uncertain. This CDR3 contains 17 residues. V lost 6 bases, J lost 2 bases, and 15 bases stayed unmatched. As DNA, the CDR3 is TGCGCCAGCAGCCAAGGCCGCGGGGGGCCCCCAACCTACGAGCAGTACTTC. Translated, it gives CASSQGRGGPPTYEQYF.

With regard to this clone: The junction departs from germline at one end; a sequencing error may be responsible. V and J are TRBV7-9 and TRBJ1-2, with D perhaps TRBD1 (5 bases). The CDR3 contains 16 residues. The germline gives CDR1 SEHNR, CDR2 FQNEAQ (reference sequence). The CDR3 DNA reads TGTTCCAGCAGCTCCGGGACTGACTTACCAGCTGGTGGCTACACCTTC. Translation: CSSSSGTDLPAGGYTF.

V usage is TRBV12-5 and J usage is TRBJ2-7; TRBD2 might be the D (6 bases). Germline loops: CDR1 LGHNT, CDR2 FRNRAP. The CDR3 is 15 amino acids. V gave up 2 bases and J gave up 2 bases, with 13 bases separating them. CDR3 DNA sequence: TGTGCTAGTGGTTTGTCCCCGGGACTCGCCTACGAGCAGTACTTC. It specifies CASGLSPGLAYEQYF.

This sequence joins TRBV6-1 and TRBJ1-5; D gene unclear. The V end was cut by 3 bases, the J end by 3 bases, with 18 bases between. Germline lookup yields CDR1 MNHNS and CDR2 SASEGT. This CDR3 region has 17 residues. In DNA form, the CDR3 reads TGTGCCAGCAGTGACAGCGTGGGGAGAGGGTTCAATCAGCCCCAGCATTTT. Protein: CASSDSVGRGFNQPQHF.

The chain couples TRBV7-9 to TRBJ1-2, with 8 nucleotides matching TRBD1. The CDR3 loop spans 14 amino acids. The J segment lost 6 bases and the V segment lost 0 bases, leaving 3 bases of the junction unmatched. The V gene's germline CDR1 is SEHNR and CDR2 FQNEAQ (reference sequence). The CDR3 region has the DNA TGTGCCAGCAGCTTAGCTGGACAGGGTGATGGCTACACCTTC. Its protein product is CASSLAGQGDGYTF.

The J gene is TRBJ2-3, the V gene TRBV11-2, with a possible D match to TRBD2 (7 bases). Germline V CDR1 and CDR2: SGHAT, FQNNGV. The CDR3 sequence is 14 residues long. With 3 bases removed from V and 8 bases from J, the gap between germline ends came to 15 bases. The CDR3, as DNA: TGTGCCAGCAGCTTGACTAGGGGGGAGGGTACGCAGTATTTT. It specifies CASSLTRGEGTQYF.

The V gene is TRBV7-9, the J gene TRBJ1-1; TRBD1 might be the D (5 bases). This CDR3 comprises 16 residues. Germline V gene lookup returns CDR1 SEHNR and CDR2 FQNEAQ (reference sequence). V was pared by 5 bases and J by 1 base, with 17 bases between. The CDR3: CASSPLRGEENTEAFF. The DNA of the CDR3 is TGTGCCAGCAGCCCCTTACGGGGGGAGGAGAACACTGAAGCTTTCTTT.

The chain couples TRBV7-2 to TRBJ1-5, with a possible D match to TRBD1 (5 bases). V was shortened by 5 bases and J by 6 bases, with 17 bases between the two germline ends. CDR3 size: 15 residues. The germline CDR1 and CDR2 sequences are SGHTA and FQGNSA. The CDR3 sequence: CASSTEAGRGQPQHF. CDR3 in DNA: TGTGCCAGCAGCACAGAGGCAGGGCGGGGTCAGCCCCAGCATTTT.

The chain couples TRBV6-6 to TRBJ2-7; D is possibly TRBD2 (7 bases). V was clipped by 0 bases and J by 9 bases, with 9 bases between them. Germline CDR1 reads MNHNY; CDR2 reads SVGAGI (reference sequence). The CDR3 is made up of 12 amino acids. DNA for the CDR3: TGTGCCAGCAGTTACTCGAGGGGGGGGCAGTACTTC. Translating gives CASSYSRGGQYF.

The V and J genes are TRBV29-1 and TRBJ2-7; D not certain. Germline V gene sequence: CDR1 SQVTM, CDR2 ANQGSEA. This CDR3 spans 14 amino acids. V was shortened by 2 bases and J by 4 bases, with 15 bases between the two germline ends. The CDR3 region has the DNA TGCAGCGTTGAAAAGCAGAAGGCGGCATACGAGCAGTACTTC. It is translated as CSVEKQKAAYEQYF.

The chain uses TRBV6-4 and TRBJ2-3; D gene unclear. The CDR3 contains 13 residues. V dropped 3 bases and J dropped 5 bases, with 9 bases sitting between them. The V gene's germline CDR1 is MRHNA and CDR2 SNTAGT. The CDR3 bases are TGTGCCAGCAGTGAAGAGGTAGTAGATACGCAGTATTTT. It encodes CASSEEVVDTQYF.

This chain connects TRBV30 to TRBJ2-7; 7 nucleotides align to TRBD2. The germline CDR1 and CDR2 sequences are GTSNPN and SVGIG (reference sequence). This CDR3 region has 14 residues. Losses at the gene ends were 2 bases for V and 5 bases for J; bases not matched to a gene: 9. The CDR3 here is CAWSIGAGSDEQYF. CDR3 nucleotide sequence: TGTGCCTGGAGTATTGGAGCGGGGAGCGACGAGCAGTACTTC. The full variable domain, its missing parts supplied by reference TRBV30 and TRBJ2-7, is SQTIHQWPATLVQPVGSPLSLECTVEGTSNPNLYWYRQAAGRGLQLLFYSVGIGQISSEVPQNLSASRPQDRQFILSSKKLLLSDSGFYLCAWSIGAGSDEQYFGPGTRLTVT.

The chain has TRBV18 and TRBJ1-5, with a possible D match to TRBD1 (6 bases). The CDR3 runs to 14 residues. The germline gives CDR1 KGHSH, CDR2 LQKENI. The V and J ends lost 1 base and 4 bases respectively, with 8 bases between them. The CDR3, as DNA: TGTGCCAGCTCACCACAAACAGGGAATCAGCCCCAGCATTTT. Its protein is CASSPQTGNQPQHF.

The chain employs TRBV10-2 and TRBJ2-5; 11 positions match TRBD2. The CDR3 runs to 14 residues. Germline values: CDR1 WSHSY, CDR2 SAAADI. The trim removed 3 bases at V and 4 bases at J, leaving 1 base unmatched. The CDR3 sequence is CASSDSGGGETQYF. Written as DNA, the CDR3 is TGCGCCAGCAGTGATAGCGGGGGGGGAGAGACCCAGTACTTC.